Presented here are 2 T cell receptor beta chains from one specimen sequenced in a study of spatial heterogeneity in lung cancer (dated by TCRdb to about 2019). Their antigens are not known. Per the publication, the time point label means: sample taken at primary tumor resection. The library was prepared using 5' RACE. Sequencing was carried out with a NextSeq 500. TCRdb applied fastp at Q25 and MiXCR to the public reads, then kept only in-frame beta chains. CDR3 protein sequences are deduplicated, and each keeps its most common genes and DNA. Within this sample are fewer than 3,500 distinct CDR3 sequences, with roughly 12% of them counted one time only. Jointly, the top ten make up roughly 8% of the sample. Broader findings and caveats from the paper: The number of expanded intratumoral alpha and beta TCRs correlated with the tumor nonsynonymous mutation count.

The starting material was lung tumor tissue, obtained at surgery. These receptors came from a female donor with early-stage non-small cell lung cancer.

This clonotype showed up many times. J is TRBJ2-3 and V is TRBV30; 10 bases align to TRBD2. CDR1 is GTSNPN, CDR2 SVGIG, per germline (reference sequence). Trimming cost V 5 bases and J 6 bases; bases outside gene matches: 11. This CDR3 is built from 15 residues. This CDR3 reads CAWGGASGSRDTQYF. In DNA, the CDR3 is TGTGCCTGGGGAGGGGCTAGCGGGAGTAGGGATACGCAGTATTTT.

Relative to its sample, this clonotype is medium-sized. This chain joins TRBV27 and TRBJ2-3; D uncertain. CDR3 size: 14 residues. CDR1 is MNHEY and CDR2 is SMNVEV in the germline V gene (reference sequence). The ends were cut back, 4 bases at V and 2 bases at J, with 10 bases in the middle. CDR3 in DNA: TGTGCCAGCAGTTCTACTAACCCCACAGATACGCAGTATTTT. Residues: CASSSTNPTDTQYF.